The following is a TCR beta chain sequence with its context. The CDR3 length is 15 residues. The data are from a study of blood T cell repertoires in COVID-19. Study information: Samples representing acute and convalescent COVID-19 were sourced from the United States, Italy and Spain. Sample material is recorded as cDNA or gDNA derived from T cells, B-cell-depleted T cells, or PBMCs.

Original processing methods: Reference gene primers were amplified, and this amplification served to estimate nucleated cell counts. Generated by immunoSEQ multiplex PCR, the TCRdb table keeps only in-frame clones and is missing some. V and J calls and clone size are as listed in that table; D and trimming were resolved from the DNA. This sample yields about 190,000 clones, of which 75% to 90% are seen a single time; about 1% belongs to the top ten. The specimen was peripheral blood. The sequence derives from a man younger than 40 with acute or convalescent COVID-19. The chain links TRBV21-1 to TRBJ1-4; the table names TRBD1, a call not compared with the DNA. TRBV21-1 is termed a pseudogene. The CDR3, as DNA: TGTGCCAGCACTCGACAAGGGCCAGGGGGTGGGGAACTGTTTTTT. This translates into CASTRQGPGGGELFF.